The source of this TCR beta chain is a study of preoperative IRX-2 immunotherapy in early breast cancer. The V gene lost 7 bases and the J gene lost 1 base, with 10 bases spanning the gap. Per germline, CDR1 MNHGY and CDR2 SAAAGT. The CDR3 length is 13 residues. Method: immunoSEQ multiplex PCR; TCRdb's copy keeps in-frame clones and lacks some. This sample carries 20,000 to 30,000 clones, approximately 80% of them seen once, and the ten largest clones take less than 2.5%. Treatment in this sample: preoperative locoregional IRX-2 cytokine immunotherapy. Preoperative locoregional IRX-2 cytokine immunotherapy was tested in the phase Ib source study.

Material: lymph node tissue, obtained before IRX-2 immunotherapy. The gene calls are TRBV6-8 and TRBJ1-1, with unresolved D. The source of this sequence is a human donor with breast cancer. The DNA of the CDR3 is TGTGCCAGCACTCGGCAGTGGAACACTGAAGCTTTCTTT. As protein: CASTRQWNTEAFF.